A single sample is the source of the 3 T cell receptor beta chains below, sequenced in a study of blood T cell repertoires in COVID-19. The table came from immunoSEQ multiplex PCR; TCRdb's copy has only in-frame clones and leaves some out. The table lists approximately 330,000 clones, approximately 90% of them singletons. Source material: peripheral blood. The receptors come from a woman in her forties or fifties with active or convalescent COVID-19.

The chain has TRBV19 and TRBJ2-7; D perhaps matches TRBD2 (6 bases). There are 15 residues in the CDR3. Trimming took 5 bases from V and 0 from J, leaving 14 bases between them. Germline CDR1 is LNHDA and CDR2 is SQIVND (reference sequence). In nucleotides, the CDR3 is TGTGCCAGTAGTCCGGAGCGGGCCTTCTCCTACGAGCAGTACTTC. Translation gives CASSPERAFSYEQYF.

The V gene is TRBV4-3, the J gene TRBJ2-1; D unresolved. The CDR3 consists of 15 residues. Per the germline V gene, CDR1 is LGHNA and CDR2 is YSLEER. V lost 1 base and J lost 5, with 12 bases in between. The CDR3 reads CASSQVTFGDNEQFF. CDR3 bases: TGCGCCAGCAGCCAAGTTACTTTCGGAGACAATGAGCAGTTCTTC.

The chain uses TRBV4-1 and TRBJ1-1; 12 bases are a match to TRBD1. The CDR3 extends over 16 amino acids. Germline trimming cut 4 bases from V and 10 bases from J; bases unmatched to any gene: 13. The germline CDR1 and CDR2 sequences are MGHRA and YSYEKL. CDR3 residues: CASSPGTGGAGTGAFF. In nucleotides, the CDR3 is TGCGCCAGCAGCCCCGGGACAGGGGGCGCAGGTACGGGAGCTTTCTTT.